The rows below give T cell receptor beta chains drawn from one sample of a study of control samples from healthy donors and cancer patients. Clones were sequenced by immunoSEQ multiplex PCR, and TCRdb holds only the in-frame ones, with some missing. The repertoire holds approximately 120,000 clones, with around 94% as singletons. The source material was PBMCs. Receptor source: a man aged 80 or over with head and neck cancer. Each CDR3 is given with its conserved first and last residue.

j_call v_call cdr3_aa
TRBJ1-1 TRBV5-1 CASSLVANTEAFF
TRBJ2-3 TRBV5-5 CASSLDQGGTLTQYF
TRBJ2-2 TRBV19 CASSTGQRTGELFF
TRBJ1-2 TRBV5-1 CASSFYPGQGAGGYTF
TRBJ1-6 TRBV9 CASSANRAHNSPLHF
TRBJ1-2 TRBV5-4 CASSLAHGYTF
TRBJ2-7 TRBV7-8 CASNDPGTISYEQYF
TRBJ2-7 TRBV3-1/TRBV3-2 CASRGQGNYEQYF
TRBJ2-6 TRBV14 CASSRSEGANVLTF
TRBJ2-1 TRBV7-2 CASSLAGVNEQFF
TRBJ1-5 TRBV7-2 CASSLVSTGLGQPQHF
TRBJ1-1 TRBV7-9 CASSLDLNTEAFF
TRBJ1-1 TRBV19 CASRDMVEAFF
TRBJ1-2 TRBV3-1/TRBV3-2 CASSHNTQDYGYTF
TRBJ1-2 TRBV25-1 CASRGGYGYTF
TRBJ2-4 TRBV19 CASSMDRLGPNSKNIQYF
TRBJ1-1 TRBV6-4 CASRPDPWNTEAFF
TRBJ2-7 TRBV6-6 CASRALLESHEQYF
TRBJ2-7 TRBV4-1 CASSHGPGGSYEQYF
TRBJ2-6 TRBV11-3 CASADSGANVLTF
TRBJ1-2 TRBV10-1 CASSEFRTPNYGYTF
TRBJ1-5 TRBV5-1 CASSLQPNQPQHF
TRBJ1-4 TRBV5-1 CASSRDSLNEKLFF
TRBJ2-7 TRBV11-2 CASSLGAPGRGRNEQYF
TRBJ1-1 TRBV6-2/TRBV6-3 CASSWSQGSTEAFF
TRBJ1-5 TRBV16 CASSPDRHQPQHF
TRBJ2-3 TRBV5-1 CASSLVQLTDTQYF
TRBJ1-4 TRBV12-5 CAFGQAGEKLFF
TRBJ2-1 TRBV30 CACHPTSGSSHEQFF
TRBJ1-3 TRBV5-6 CASSRGLTGNTIYF
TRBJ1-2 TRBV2 CASSPGPNNYGYTF
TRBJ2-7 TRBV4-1 CASSPRTGSPYEQYF
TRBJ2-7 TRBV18 CASSAGPLNHYEQYF
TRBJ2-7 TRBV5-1 CASSSGLARSEQYF